Listed below are T cell receptor beta chains from one sample, sequenced in a study of cytomegalovirus exposure and HLA in healthy donors. Profiled with immunoSEQ multiplex PCR; TCRdb holds only in-frame clones, not every one. The repertoire holds some 190,000 clones, with 75% to 80% as singletons. Sequencing was done on a sample of PBMCs. Every receptor here comes from a woman in her thirties in good health and CMV-seropositive. Both conserved end residues are part of each CDR3. Fields, in order: clone size, D gene, V gene, J gene, CDR3 protein, CDR3 DNA. The D gene is left open where the match is weak. Clone size appears in some rows only: once, few, many, or a class for an expanded clone.

.	.	TRBV7-9	TRBJ2-7	CASSPLGGVVYEQYF	TGTGCCAGCAGCCCCCTGGGGGGAGTGGTCTACGAGCAGTACTTC
.	.	TRBV18	TRBJ2-1	CASSRPGTSNEQFF	TGTGCCAGCTCACGTCCCGGGACTTCCAATGAGCAGTTCTTC
.	.	TRBV14	TRBJ2-1	CASSIDRAYNEQFF	TGTGCCAGCAGCATCGACAGAGCCTACAATGAGCAGTTCTTC
.	TRBD1	TRBV5-1	TRBJ2-2	CASSFGDSNTGELFF	TGCGCCAGCAGCTTCGGGGACAGTAACACCGGGGAGCTGTTTTTT
.	TRBD1	TRBV18	TRBJ1-4	CASSLGQPNEKLFF	TGTGCCAGCTCACTGGGACAGCCGAATGAAAAACTGTTTTTT
.	.	TRBV5-1	TRBJ2-5	CASSFLRVQETQYF	TGCGCCAGCAGCTTTCTCAGGGTCCAAGAGACCCAGTACTTC
.	TRBD1	TRBV7-9	TRBJ2-1	CASKGATLSFDEQFF	TGTGCCAGTAAGGGGGCTACCCTATCCTTTGATGAGCAGTTCTTC
.	.	TRBV23-1	TRBJ2-7	CASSQGQGNRYEQYF	TGCGCCAGCAGTCAGGGGCAGGGGAACCGTTACGAGCAGTACTTC
.	TRBD1	TRBV2	TRBJ1-1	CASSFTTGDAEAFF	TGTGCCAGCAGCTTTACGACAGGGGACGCTGAAGCTTTCTTT
.	.	TRBV30	TRBJ2-7	CAWSAPRVRTLEQYF	TGTGCCTGGAGTGCCCCCCGGGTTCGCACCCTCGAGCAGTACTTC
.	.	TRBV7-9	TRBJ1-5	CASSLDRPPQHF	TGTGCCAGCAGCTTAGACAGACCGCCCCAGCATTTT
.	TRBD1	TRBV2	TRBJ2-5	CATKDREWAETQYF	TGTGCCACCAAGGACAGGGAGTGGGCCGAGACCCAGTACTTC
.	.	TRBV25-1	TRBJ1-3	CASSGGLGYSGNTIYF	TGTGCCAGCAGTGGGGGCCTCGGTTATTCAGGAAACACCATATATTTT
.	.	TRBV6-6	TRBJ1-6	CASSYSGSSYNSPLHF	TGTGCCAGCAGTTACTCTGGCTCCTCCTATAATTCACCCCTCCACTTT
.	.	TRBV7-3	TRBJ2-7	CASSLGPNGDEQYF	TGTGCCAGCAGTCTCGGACCAAACGGGGACGAGCAGTACTTC
.	TRBD2	TRBV7-2	TRBJ2-3	CASSSGLAGGTDTQYF	TGTGCCAGCAGCTCGGGACTAGCGGGGGGCACAGATACGCAGTATTTT
once	.	TRBV6-1	TRBJ1-2	CASSQTDYYGYTF	TGTGCCAGCAGTCAGACCGACTACTATGGCTACACCTTC
.	.	TRBV30	TRBJ1-6	CAWSVQGNSPLHF	TGTGCCTGGAGTGTACAGGGAAATTCACCCCTCCACTTT
once	.	TRBV30	TRBJ1-6	CAWSVQSLVSPLHF	TGTGCCTGGAGTGTGCAAAGCTTAGTTTCACCCCTCCACTTT
.	TRBD1	TRBV6-4	TRBJ2-1	CASSTGTGNIEQFF	TGTGCCAGCAGTACCGGGACAGGCAACATTGAGCAGTTCTTC
.	.	TRBV5-6	TRBJ2-3	CASSLSWAQDTQYF	TGTGCCAGCAGCTTGTCTTGGGCCCAAGATACGCAGTATTTT
.	.	TRBV28	TRBJ2-3	CASRNASDTRTDTQYF	TGTGCCAGCAGGAATGCTAGCGACACCCGCACAGATACGCAGTATTTT
.	.	TRBV18	TRBJ2-7	CASYGVTGEQYF	TGTGCCAGCTATGGCGTGACGGGCGAGCAGTACTTC
.	.	TRBV9	TRBJ1-5	CASSLSGGGQPQHF	TGTGCCAGCAGCCTCTCGGGAGGAGGCCAGCCCCAGCATTTT
few	TRBD2	TRBV5-1	TRBJ2-1	CASSSGIAGHPDEQFF	TGCGCCAGCAGCTCCGGGATAGCGGGGCACCCTGATGAGCAGTTCTTC
.	TRBD2	TRBV9	TRBJ2-5	CASSVGPAGAETQYF	TGTGCCAGCAGCGTAGGCCCAGCGGGGGCTGAGACCCAGTACTTC
few	.	TRBV11-2	TRBJ1-3	CASSRGGTSDTIYF	TGTGCCAGCAGCCGCGGCGGGACCTCGGACACCATATATTTT
.	TRBD1	TRBV5-6	TRBJ1-2	CASRQQGGVYGYTF	TGTGCCAGCAGACAACAGGGGGGAGTCTATGGCTACACCTTC
once	TRBD1	TRBV18	TRBJ1-1	CASSPLDRSNTEAFF	TGTGCCAGCTCACCTTTGGACAGGTCGAACACTGAAGCTTTCTTT
.	TRBD1	TRBV2	TRBJ2-3	CASSADRDSTDTQYF	TGTGCCAGCAGTGCTGACAGGGATAGTACAGATACGCAGTATTTT
once	TRBD1	TRBV15	TRBJ2-5	CATSRDKNAGGLEETQYF	TGTGCCACCAGCAGAGATAAGAACGCAGGGGGCTTGGAGGAGACCCAGTACTTC
once	TRBD2	TRBV27	TRBJ2-5	CASSQLGLAGGETQYF	TGTGCCAGCAGCCAATTAGGACTAGCGGGAGGGGAGACCCAGTACTTC
.	.	TRBV6-1	TRBJ1-1	CATEKSLRNTEAFF	TGTGCCACCGAGAAAAGCCTACGGAACACTGAAGCTTTCTTT
.	.	TRBV7-9	TRBJ2-7	CASSPEGYEQYF	TGTGCCAGCAGCCCAGAGGGCTACGAGCAGTACTTC
.	.	TRBV7-2	TRBJ1-4	CASSPYGLGGNEKLFF	TGTGCCAGCAGCCCCTACGGGCTTGGGGGGAATGAAAAACTGTTTTTT
once	.	TRBV11-2	TRBJ1-2	CASTLGEGPNYGYTF	TGTGCCAGCACCCTAGGGGAAGGACCTAACTATGGCTACACCTTC
.	TRBD1	TRBV5-1	TRBJ1-6	CASSLAGTGGGSSYNSPLHF	TGCGCCAGCAGCCTGGCAGGGACAGGGGGTGGAAGCTCCTATAATTCACCCCTCCACTTT
.	TRBD1	TRBV7-9	TRBJ2-6	CASSVPSGTGGAGANVLTF	TGTGCCAGCAGCGTACCTTCCGGGACAGGGGGCGCTGGGGCCAACGTCCTGACTTTC